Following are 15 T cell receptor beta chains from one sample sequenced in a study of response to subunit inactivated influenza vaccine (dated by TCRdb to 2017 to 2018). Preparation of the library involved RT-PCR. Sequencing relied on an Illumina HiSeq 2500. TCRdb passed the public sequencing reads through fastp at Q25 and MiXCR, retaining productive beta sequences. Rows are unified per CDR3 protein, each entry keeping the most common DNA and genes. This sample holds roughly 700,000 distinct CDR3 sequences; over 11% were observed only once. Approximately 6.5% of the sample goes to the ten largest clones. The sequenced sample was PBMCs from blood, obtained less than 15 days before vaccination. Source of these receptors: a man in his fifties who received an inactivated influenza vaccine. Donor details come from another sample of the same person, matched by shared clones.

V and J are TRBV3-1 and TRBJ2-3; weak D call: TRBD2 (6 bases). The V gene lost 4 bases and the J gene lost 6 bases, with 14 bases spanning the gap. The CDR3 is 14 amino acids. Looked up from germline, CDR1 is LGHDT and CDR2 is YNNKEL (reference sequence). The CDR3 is CASSPEPLADTQYF. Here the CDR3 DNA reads TGTGCCAGCAGCCCGGAACCTCTAGCGGATACGCAGTATTTT.

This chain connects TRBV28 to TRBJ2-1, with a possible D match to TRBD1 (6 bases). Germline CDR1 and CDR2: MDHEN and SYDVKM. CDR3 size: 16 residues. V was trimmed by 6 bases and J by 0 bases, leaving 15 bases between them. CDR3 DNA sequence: TGTGCCAGCAGCCCGGGACACCAGATCTCCTACAATGAGCAGTTCTTC. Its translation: CASSPGHQISYNEQFF.

In DNA form, the CDR3 reads TGTGCCACCAGTGTAGGAGCGTTCAGCCCCCAGCATTTT. It specifies CATSVGAFSPQHF. The rearrangement links TRBV24-1 to TRBJ1-5, with no clear D. The V gene's germline CDR1 is KGHDR and CDR2 SFDVKD. Deletions cut 5 bases from V and 10 bases from J, with 14 bases between. The CDR3 is 13 amino acids.

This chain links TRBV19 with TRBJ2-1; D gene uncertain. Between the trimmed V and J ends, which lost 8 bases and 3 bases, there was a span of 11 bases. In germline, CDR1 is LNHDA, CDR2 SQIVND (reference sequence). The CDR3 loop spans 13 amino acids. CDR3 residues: CASGPRGYNEQFF. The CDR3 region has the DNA TGTGCCAGTGGTCCCCGCGGCTACAATGAGCAGTTCTTC.

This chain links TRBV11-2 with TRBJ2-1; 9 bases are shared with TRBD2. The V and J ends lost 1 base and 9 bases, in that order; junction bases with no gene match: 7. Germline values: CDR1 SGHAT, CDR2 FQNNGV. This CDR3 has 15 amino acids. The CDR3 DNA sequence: TGTGCCAGCAGCTTAGGAGTAGCGGGGGATTCTGAGCAGTTCTTC. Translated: CASSLGVAGDSEQFF.

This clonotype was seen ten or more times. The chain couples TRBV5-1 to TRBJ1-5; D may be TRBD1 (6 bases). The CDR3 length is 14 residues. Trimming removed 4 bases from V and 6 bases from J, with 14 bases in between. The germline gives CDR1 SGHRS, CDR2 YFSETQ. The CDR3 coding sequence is TGCGCCAGCAGCGGGGGGGCACCGGGTCAGCCCCAGCATTTT. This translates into CASSGGAPGQPQHF.

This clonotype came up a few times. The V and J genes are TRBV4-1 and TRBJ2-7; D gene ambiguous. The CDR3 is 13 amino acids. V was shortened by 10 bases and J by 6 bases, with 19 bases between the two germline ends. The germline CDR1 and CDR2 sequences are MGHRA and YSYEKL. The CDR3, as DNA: TGCGCCACCTCGCGCTATTTGACGAGCGAGCAGTACTTC. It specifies CATSRYLTSEQYF.

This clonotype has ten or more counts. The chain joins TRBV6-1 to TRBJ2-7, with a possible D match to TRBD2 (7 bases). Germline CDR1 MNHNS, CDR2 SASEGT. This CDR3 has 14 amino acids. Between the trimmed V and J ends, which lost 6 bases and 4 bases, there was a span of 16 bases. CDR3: CASSPNGGPYEQYF. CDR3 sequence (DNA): TGTGCCAGCAGCCCTAACGGGGGGCCTTACGAGCAGTACTTC.

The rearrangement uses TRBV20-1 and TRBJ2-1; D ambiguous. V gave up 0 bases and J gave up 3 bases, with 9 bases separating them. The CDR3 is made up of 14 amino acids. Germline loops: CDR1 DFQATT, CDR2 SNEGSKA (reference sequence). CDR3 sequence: CSARDRRIYNEQFF. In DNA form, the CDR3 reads TGCAGTGCTAGAGATCGGAGAATCTACAATGAGCAGTTCTTC.

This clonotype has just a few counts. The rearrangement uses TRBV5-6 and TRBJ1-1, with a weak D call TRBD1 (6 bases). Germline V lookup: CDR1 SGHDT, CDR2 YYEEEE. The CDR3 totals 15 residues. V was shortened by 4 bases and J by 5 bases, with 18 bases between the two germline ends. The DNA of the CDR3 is TGTGCCAGCAGCCCAACCCACAGGGAGGAGACTGAAGCTTTCTTT. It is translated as CASSPTHREETEAFF.

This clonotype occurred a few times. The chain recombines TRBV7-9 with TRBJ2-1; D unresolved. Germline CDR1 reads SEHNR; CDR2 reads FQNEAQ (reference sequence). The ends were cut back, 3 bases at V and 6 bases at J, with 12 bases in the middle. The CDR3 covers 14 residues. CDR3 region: CASSFRAASNEQFF. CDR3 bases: TGTGCCAGCAGCTTCCGGGCGGCGTCCAATGAGCAGTTCTTC.

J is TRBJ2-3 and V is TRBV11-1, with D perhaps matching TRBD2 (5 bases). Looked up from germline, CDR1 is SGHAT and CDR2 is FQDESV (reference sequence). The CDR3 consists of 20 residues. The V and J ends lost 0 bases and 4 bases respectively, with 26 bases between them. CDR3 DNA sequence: TGTGCCAGCAGCTTAGCCGACTCTCAGCGGATCTACCCGCGGGCAGATACGCAGTATTTT. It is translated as CASSLADSQRIYPRADTQYF. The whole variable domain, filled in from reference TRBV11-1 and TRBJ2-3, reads EAEVAQSPRYKITEKSQAVAFWCDPISGHATLYWYRQILGQGPELLVQFQDESVVDDSQLPKDRFSAERLKGVDSTLKIQPAELGDSAMYLCASSLADSQRIYPRADTQYFGPGTRLTVL.

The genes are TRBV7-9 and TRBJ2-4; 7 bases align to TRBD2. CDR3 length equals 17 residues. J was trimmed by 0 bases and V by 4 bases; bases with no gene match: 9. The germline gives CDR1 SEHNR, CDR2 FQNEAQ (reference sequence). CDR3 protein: CASSYMMGGKAKNIQYF. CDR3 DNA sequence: TGTGCCAGCAGCTATATGATGGGGGGGAAAGCCAAAAACATTCAGTACTTC. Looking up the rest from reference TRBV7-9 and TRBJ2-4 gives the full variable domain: DTGVSQNPRHKITKRGQNVTFRCDPISEHNRLYWYRQTLGQGPEFLTYFQNEAQLEKSRLLSDRFSAERPKGSFSTLEIQRTEQGDSAMYLCASSYMMGGKAKNIQYFGAGTRLSVL.

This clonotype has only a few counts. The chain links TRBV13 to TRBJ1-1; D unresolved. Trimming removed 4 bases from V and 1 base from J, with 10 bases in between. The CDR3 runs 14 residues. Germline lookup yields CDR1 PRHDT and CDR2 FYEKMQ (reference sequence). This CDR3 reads CASSSAAPNTEAFF. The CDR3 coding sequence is TGTGCCAGCAGCTCGGCCGCTCCGAACACTGAAGCTTTCTTT.

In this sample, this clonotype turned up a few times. The CDR3 here is CATSEGSYEQYF. Written as DNA, the CDR3 is TGTGCCACCTCGGAGGGGAGCTACGAGCAGTACTTC. The genes are TRBV15 and TRBJ2-7, with D possibly matching TRBD2 (6 bases). Trimming shortened V by 8 bases and J by 3 bases, and 11 bases separated the two germline ends. There are 12 residues in the CDR3. Looked up from germline, CDR1 is LNHNV and CDR2 is YYDKDF (reference sequence).